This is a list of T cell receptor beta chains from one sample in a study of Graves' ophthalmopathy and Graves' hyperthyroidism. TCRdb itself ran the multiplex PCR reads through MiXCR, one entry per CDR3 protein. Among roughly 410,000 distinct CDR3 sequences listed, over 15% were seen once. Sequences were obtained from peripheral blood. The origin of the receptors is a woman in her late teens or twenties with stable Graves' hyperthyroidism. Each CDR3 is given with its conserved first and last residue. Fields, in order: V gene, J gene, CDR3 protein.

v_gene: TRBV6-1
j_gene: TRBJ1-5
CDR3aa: CASTRTVSNQPQHF

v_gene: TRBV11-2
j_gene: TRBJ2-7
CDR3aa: CASSSTSGPKGEQYF

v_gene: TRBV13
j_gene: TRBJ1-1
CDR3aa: CASSSQGLWRHTEAFF

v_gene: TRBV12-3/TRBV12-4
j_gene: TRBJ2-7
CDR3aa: CASSYGGRPYEQYF

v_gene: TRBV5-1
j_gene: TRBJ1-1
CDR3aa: CASSLRTGIMNTEAFF

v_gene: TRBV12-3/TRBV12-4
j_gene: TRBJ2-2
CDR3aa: CASSSGTGAIGELFF

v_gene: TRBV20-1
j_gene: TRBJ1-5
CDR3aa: CSARQGTDQPQHF

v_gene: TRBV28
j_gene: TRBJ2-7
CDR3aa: CASSSDRAGGYEQYF

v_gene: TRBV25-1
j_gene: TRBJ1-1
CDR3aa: CASGSGTEVFF

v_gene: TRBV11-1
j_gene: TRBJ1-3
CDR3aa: CASSLLPDSGNTIYF

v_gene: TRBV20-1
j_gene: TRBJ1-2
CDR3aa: CSARVDRTFGYTF

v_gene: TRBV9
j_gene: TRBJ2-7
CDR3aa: CASSGSSEAYEQYF

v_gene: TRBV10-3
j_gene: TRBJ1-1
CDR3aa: CAISESRETEAFF

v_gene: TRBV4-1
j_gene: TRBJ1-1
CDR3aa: CASSQSQLIETEAFF

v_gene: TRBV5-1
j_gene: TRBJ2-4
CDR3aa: CASSLVPSGAAQNIQYF

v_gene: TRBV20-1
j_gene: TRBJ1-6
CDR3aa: CSARSSADSPLHF

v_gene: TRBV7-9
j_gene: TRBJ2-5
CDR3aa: CASSWGTERTQYF

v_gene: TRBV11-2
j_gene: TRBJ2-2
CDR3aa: CASSMGTSGITNTGELFF

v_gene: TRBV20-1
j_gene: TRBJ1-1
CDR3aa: CSAREDVEAFF

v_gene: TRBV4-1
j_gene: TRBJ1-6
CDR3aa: CASSQNNSPLHF

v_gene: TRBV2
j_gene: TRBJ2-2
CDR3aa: CASHFDRGTGELFF

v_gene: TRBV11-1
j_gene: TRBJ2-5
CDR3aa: CASSWASGGAAETQYF

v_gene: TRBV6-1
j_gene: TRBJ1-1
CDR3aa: CASTATEMNTEAFF

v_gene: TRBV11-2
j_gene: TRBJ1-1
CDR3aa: CASSPTTGQGGSRVEAFF

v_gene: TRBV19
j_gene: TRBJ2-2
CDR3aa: CASIGAVVTGELFF

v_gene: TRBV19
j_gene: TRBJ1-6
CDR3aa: CASSYRGRVDNSPLHF

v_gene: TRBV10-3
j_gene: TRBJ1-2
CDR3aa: CAISASGTADYTF

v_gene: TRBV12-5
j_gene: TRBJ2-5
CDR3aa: CASGQNRSAGETQYF

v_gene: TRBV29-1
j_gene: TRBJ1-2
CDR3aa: CSVMVESRANYGYTF

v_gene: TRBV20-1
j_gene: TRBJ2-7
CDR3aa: CSARPSGTGTGSYEQYF

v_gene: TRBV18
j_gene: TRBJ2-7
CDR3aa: CASSPPSVKYEQYF

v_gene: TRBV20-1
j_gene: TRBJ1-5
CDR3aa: CSAYVSNQPQHF

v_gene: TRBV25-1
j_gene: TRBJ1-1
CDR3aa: CASSALNTEAFF

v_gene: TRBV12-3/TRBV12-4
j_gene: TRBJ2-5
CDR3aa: CASSLDAGPGAQYF

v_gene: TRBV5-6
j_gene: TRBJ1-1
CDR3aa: CASSYRRLLNTEAFF

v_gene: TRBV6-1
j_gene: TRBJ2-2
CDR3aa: CASTEPTFRTQIAGELFF

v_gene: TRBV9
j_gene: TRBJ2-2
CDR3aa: CASSERAGGSNTGELFF

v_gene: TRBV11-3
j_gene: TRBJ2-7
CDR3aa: CASSLRGGAISGEQYF

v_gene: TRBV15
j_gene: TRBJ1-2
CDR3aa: CATSRDGPVYGYTF

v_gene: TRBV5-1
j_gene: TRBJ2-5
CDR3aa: CASSEGQIKETQYF

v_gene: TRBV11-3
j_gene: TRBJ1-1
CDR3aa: CASSLIQGVSEAFF

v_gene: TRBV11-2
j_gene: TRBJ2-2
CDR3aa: CASSLGRLRQTGELFF

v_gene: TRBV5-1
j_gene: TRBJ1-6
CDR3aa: CASSLGDKLYNSPLHF

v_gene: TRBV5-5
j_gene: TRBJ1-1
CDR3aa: CASSTVGQGNTEAFF

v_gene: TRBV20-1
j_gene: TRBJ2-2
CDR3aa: CSVSGGTYTGELFF

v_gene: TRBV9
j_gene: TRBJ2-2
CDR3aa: CASSVNKGTGRTGELFF

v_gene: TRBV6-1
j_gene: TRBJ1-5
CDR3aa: CASSDRQGVDNQPQHF

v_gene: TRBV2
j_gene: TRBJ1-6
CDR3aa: CASRSRGDSPLHF

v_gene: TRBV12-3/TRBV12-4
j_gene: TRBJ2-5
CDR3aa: CASTMASRETQYF

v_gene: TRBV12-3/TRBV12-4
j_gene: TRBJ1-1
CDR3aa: CASRNHRGLTEAFF

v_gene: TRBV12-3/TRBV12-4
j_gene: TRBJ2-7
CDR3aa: CASNRQGAYEQYF

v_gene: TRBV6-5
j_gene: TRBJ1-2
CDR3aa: CASSYIQPEPFGGYTF

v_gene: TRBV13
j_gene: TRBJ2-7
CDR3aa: CASSLPSAPEQYF

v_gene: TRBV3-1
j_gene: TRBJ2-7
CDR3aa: CASSQGGSGGYEQYF